The rows below give T cell receptor beta chains drawn from one sample of a study of neoadjuvant anti-PD-1 for oral cavity cancer. Sequenced by immunoSEQ multiplex PCR; TCRdb stores in-frame clones only, minus some. The sample shows tens of thousands of clones, 26% of them seen only once. Sequencing used tumor tissue, obtained after nivolumab (anti-PD-1) treatment. These receptors originate from a person aged 35 to 85 with oral cavity squamous cell carcinoma. CDR3s include the opening cysteine and the closing phenylalanine or tryptophan. The size of a clone is reported for some rows only, either as once, few or many, or as a class for expanded clones.

clone size	V gene	CDR3 length	J gene	CDR3 protein
.	TRBV11-2	15	TRBJ2-5	CASSFTSGRGETQYF
.	TRBV5-4	16	TRBJ2-5	CASSKAGGAIGETQYF
.	TRBV6-6	14	TRBJ1-5	CASSPSLSNQPQHF
.	TRBV20-1	10	TRBJ1-1	CSASLREAFF
.	TRBV5-1	16	TRBJ1-1	CASSLRSGGWNTEAFF
.	TRBV2	15	TRBJ2-1	CASRSVESGRYEQFF
many	TRBV27	14	TRBJ2-6	CASTPVGGANVLTF
.	TRBV30	18	TRBJ1-5	CAWSESGTGRVAYQPQHF
.	TRBV18	15	TRBJ1-5	CASSVGQGSGQPQHF
.	TRBV5-1	14	TRBJ2-7	CASSLGSDLREQYF